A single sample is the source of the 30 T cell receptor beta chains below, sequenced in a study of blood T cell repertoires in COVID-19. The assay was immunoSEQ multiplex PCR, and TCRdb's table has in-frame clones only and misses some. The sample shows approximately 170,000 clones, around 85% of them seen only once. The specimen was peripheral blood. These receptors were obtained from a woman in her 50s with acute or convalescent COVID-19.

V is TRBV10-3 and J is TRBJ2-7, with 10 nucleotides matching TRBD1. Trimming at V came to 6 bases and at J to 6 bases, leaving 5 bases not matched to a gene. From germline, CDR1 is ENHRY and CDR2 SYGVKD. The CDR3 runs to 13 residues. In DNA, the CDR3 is TGTGCCATCAGCGACAGGGGGCAAGGCGAGCAGTACTTC. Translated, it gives CAISDRGQGEQYF.

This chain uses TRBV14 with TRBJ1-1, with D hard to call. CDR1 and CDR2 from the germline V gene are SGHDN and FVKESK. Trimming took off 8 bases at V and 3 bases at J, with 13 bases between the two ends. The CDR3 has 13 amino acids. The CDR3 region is CASSSQDYTEAFF. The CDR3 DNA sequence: TGTGCCAGCTCATCCCAGGACTACACTGAAGCTTTCTTT.

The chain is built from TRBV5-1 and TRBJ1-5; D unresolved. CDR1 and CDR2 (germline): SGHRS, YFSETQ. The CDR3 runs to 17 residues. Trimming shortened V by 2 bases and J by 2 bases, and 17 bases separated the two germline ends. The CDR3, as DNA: TGCGCCAGCAGCTTCAGCTTATTAGCATCCTGCAATCAGCCCCAGCATTTT. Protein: CASSFSLLASCNQPQHF.

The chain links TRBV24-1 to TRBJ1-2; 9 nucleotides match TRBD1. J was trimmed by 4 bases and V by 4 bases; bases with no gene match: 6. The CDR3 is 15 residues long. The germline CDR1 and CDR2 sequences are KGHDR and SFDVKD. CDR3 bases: TGTGCCACCAGTGACACCGGGACAGGGACCTATGGCTACACCTTC. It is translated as CATSDTGTGTYGYTF.

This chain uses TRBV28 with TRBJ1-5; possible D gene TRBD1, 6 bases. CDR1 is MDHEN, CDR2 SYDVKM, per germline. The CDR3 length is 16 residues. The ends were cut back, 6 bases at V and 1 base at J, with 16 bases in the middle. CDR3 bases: TGTGCCAGCAGCCTAACAGGGTGGAAAAGCAATCAGCCCCAGCATTTT. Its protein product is CASSLTGWKSNQPQHF.

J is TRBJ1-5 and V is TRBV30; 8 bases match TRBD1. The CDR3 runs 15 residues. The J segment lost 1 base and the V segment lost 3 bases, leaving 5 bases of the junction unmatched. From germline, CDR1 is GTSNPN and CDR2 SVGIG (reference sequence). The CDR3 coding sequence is TGTGCCTGGAGGGACAGGGTGAAAAGCAATCAGCCCCAGCATTTT. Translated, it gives CAWRDRVKSNQPQHF.

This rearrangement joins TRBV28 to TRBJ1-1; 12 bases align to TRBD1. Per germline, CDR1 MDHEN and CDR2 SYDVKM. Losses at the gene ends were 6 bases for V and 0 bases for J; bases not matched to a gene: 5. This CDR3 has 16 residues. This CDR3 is CASRGTGGVMNTEAFF. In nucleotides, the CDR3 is TGTGCCAGCAGGGGGACAGGGGGCGTGATGAACACTGAAGCTTTCTTT.

The CDR3 sequence is CASRRTGSSYEQYF. DNA of the CDR3: TGTGCCAGCAGGAGGACAGGGAGCTCCTACGAGCAGTACTTC. The genes are TRBV28 and TRBJ2-7; TRBD1 matches 8 bases. CDR3 length equals 14 residues. Germline CDR1 MDHEN, CDR2 SYDVKM. V shed 6 bases, J shed 0 bases, and the junction held 4 bases outside the gene matches.

CDR3 region: CASSLVGGVGSGNTIYF. DNA of the CDR3: TGTGCCAGCAGCTTAGTAGGAGGGGTTGGCTCTGGAAACACCATATATTTT. The chain joins TRBV7-2 to TRBJ1-3; D might be TRBD1 (5 bases). Trimming stripped 1 base from V and 0 bases from J, with 13 bases between. The V gene's germline CDR1 is SGHTA and CDR2 FQGNSA. There are 17 residues in the CDR3.

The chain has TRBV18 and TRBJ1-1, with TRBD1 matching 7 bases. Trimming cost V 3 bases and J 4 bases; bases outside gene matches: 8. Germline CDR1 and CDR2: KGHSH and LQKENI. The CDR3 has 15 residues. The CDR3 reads CASSPPTGAGTEAFF. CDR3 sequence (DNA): TGTGCCAGCTCACCTCCTACAGGGGCCGGCACTGAAGCTTTCTTT.

The CDR3 DNA follows: TGTGCCAGCAGTCGGGGGGAGGACACTGAAGCTTTCTTT. It yields the protein CASSRGEDTEAFF. The chain couples TRBV6-2 or TRBV6-3 to TRBJ1-1; TRBD1 might be the D (5 bases). Germline loops: CDR1 MNHEY, CDR2 SVGEGT. With 5 bases removed from V and 3 bases from J, the gap between germline ends came to 10 bases. The CDR3 consists of 13 residues.

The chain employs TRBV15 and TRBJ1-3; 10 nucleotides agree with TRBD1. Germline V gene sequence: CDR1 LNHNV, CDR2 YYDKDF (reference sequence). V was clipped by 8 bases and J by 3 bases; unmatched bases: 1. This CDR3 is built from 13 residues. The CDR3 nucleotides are TGTGCCACCGGGACAGGGGTTGGAAACACCATATATTTT. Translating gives CATGTGVGNTIYF.

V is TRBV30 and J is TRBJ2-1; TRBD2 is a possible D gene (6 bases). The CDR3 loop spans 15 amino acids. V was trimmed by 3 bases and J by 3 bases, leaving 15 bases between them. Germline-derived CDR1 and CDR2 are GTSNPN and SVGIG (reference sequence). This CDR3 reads CAWSPGSGDYNEQFF. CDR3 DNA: TGTGCCTGGAGCCCTGGTAGCGGAGACTACAATGAGCAGTTCTTC.

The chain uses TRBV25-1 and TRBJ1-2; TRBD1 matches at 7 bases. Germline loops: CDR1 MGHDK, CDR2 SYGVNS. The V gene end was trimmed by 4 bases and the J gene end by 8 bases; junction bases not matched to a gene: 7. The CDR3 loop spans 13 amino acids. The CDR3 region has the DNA TGTGCCAGCAGTGGACAGGGTTTTCGGGGCTACACCTTC. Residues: CASSGQGFRGYTF.

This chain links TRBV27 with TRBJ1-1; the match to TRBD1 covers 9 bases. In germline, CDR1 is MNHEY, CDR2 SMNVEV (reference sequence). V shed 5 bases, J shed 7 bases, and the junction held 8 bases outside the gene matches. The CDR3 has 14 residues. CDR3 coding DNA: TGTGCCAGCAGTCTCGACAGGGGGAAGGTTGAAGCTTTCTTT. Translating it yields CASSLDRGKVEAFF.

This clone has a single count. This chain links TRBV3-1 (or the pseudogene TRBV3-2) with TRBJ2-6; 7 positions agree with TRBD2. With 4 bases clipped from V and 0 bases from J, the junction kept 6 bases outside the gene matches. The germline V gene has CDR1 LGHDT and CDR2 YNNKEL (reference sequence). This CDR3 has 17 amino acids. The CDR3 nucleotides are TGTGCCAGCAGCCGGAGCGGGGTGAGCTCTGGGGCCAACGTCCTGACTTTC. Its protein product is CASSRSGVSSGANVLTF.

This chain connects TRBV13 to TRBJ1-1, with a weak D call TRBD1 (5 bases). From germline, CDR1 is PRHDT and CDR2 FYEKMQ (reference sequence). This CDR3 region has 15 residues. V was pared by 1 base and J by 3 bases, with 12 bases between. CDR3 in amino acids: CASSLEGTGHTEAFF. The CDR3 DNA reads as TGTGCCAGCAGCTTAGAGGGTACAGGCCACACTGAAGCTTTCTTT.

CDR3 sequence reads: CAWSSGRARNEQFF. Written as DNA, the CDR3 is TGTGCCTGGAGTAGCGGGAGGGCCAGGAATGAGCAGTTCTTC. The gene calls are TRBV30 and TRBJ2-1; 10 nucleotides line up with TRBD2. The germline CDR1 and CDR2 sequences are GTSNPN and SVGIG (reference sequence). The CDR3 totals 14 residues. V lost 2 bases and J lost 7; bases outside the gene matches: 5.

CDR3 bases: TGTGCCAGCAGGGGACAGGCTAATGAAAAACTGTTTTTT. Encoded protein: CASRGQANEKLFF. This chain connects TRBV2 to TRBJ1-4; 8 nucleotides match TRBD1. The CDR3 totals 13 residues. The germline V gene has CDR1 SNHLY and CDR2 FYNNEI. Trimming at V came to 6 bases and at J to 3 bases, leaving 0 bases not matched to a gene. Looking up the rest from reference TRBV2 and TRBJ1-4 gives the full variable domain: EPEVTQTPSHQVTQMGQEVILRCVPISNHLYFYWYRQILGQKVEFLVSFYNNEISEKSEIFDDQFSVERPDGSNFTLKIRSTKLEDSAMYFCASRGQANEKLFFGSGTQLSVL.

In DNA, the CDR3 is TGCGCCAGCAGCTTGGTTGACGGACTCTATGGCTACACCTTC. Its protein product is CASSLVDGLYGYTF. V is TRBV5-1 and J is TRBJ1-2; D ambiguous. With 0 bases removed from V and 4 bases from J, the gap between germline ends came to 10 bases. Germline CDR1 is SGHRS and CDR2 is YFSETQ. The CDR3 has 14 residues.

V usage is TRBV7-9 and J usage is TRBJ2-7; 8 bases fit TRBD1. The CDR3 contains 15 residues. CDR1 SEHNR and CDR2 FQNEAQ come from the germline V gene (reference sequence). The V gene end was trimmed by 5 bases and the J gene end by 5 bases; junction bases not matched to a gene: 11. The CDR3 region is CASSPADRVVDEQYF. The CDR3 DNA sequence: TGTGCCAGCAGCCCCGCGGACAGGGTAGTCGACGAGCAGTACTTC. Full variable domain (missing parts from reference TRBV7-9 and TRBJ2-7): DTGVSQNPRHKITKRGQNVTFRCDPISEHNRLYWYRQTLGQGPEFLTYFQNEAQLEKSRLLSDRFSAERPKGSFSTLEIQRTEQGDSAMYLCASSPADRVVDEQYFGPGTRLTVT.

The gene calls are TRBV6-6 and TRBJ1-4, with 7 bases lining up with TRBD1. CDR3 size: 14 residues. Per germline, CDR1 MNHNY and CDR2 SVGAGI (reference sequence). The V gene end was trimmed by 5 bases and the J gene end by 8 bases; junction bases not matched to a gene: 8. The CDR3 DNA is TGTGCCAGCAGTGATACGACAGGGAGGGAAAAACTGTTTTTT. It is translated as CASSDTTGREKLFF.

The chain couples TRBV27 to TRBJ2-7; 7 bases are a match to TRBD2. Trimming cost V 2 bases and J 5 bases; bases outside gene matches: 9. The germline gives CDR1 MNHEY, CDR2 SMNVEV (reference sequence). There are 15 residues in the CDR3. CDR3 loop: CASSLIRRESHEQYF. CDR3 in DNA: TGTGCCAGCAGTTTAATCCGGCGGGAGTCCCACGAGCAGTACTTC.

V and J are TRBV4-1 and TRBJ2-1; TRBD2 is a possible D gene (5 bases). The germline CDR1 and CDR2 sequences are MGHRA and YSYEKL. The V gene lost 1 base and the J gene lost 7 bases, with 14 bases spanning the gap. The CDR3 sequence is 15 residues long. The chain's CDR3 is CASSQAGGLQNEQFF. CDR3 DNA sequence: TGCGCCAGCAGCCAAGCTGGCGGGCTGCAGAATGAGCAGTTCTTC.

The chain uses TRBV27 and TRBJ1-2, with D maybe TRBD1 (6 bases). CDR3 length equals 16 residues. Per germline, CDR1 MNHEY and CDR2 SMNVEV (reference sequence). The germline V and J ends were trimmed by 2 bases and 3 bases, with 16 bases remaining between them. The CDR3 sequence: CASSLAGVGSHYGYTF. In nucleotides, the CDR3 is TGTGCCAGCAGTTTAGCAGGGGTTGGCTCGCACTATGGCTACACCTTC.

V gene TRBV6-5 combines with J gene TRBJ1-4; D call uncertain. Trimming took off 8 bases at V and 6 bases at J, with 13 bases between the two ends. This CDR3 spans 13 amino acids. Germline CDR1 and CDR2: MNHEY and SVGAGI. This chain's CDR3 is CASRLTQDEKLFF. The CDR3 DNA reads TGTGCCAGCCGCCTCACACAAGATGAAAAACTGTTTTTT.

In DNA form, the CDR3 reads TGTGCCAGCAAAAAGACAGGGGTGGGGTCACCCCTCCACTTT. This translates into CASKKTGVGSPLHF. J is TRBJ1-6 and V is TRBV28, with 8 bases matching TRBD1. This CDR3 contains 14 residues. The V gene end was trimmed by 7 bases and the J gene end by 10 bases; junction bases not matched to a gene: 9. Germline V gene sequence: CDR1 MDHEN, CDR2 SYDVKM.

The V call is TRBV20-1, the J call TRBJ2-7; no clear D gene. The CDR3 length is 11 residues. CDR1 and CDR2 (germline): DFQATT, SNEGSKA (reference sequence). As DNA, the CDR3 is TGCAGCAGCGTGCTTAAGTACGAGCAGTACTTC. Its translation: CSSVLKYEQYF.

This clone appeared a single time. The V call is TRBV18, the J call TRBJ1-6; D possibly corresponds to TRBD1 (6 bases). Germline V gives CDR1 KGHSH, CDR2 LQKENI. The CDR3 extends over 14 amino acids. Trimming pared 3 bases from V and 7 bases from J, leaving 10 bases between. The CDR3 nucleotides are TGTGCCAGCTCACCCGCCGGACAGAATTCACCCCTCCACTTT. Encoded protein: CASSPAGQNSPLHF. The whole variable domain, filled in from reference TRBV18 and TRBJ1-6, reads NAGVMQNPRHLVRRRGQEARLRCSPMKGHSHVYWYRQLPEEGLKFMVYLQKENIIDESGMPKERFSAEFPKEGPSILRIQQVVRGDSAAYFCASSPAGQNSPLHFGNGTRLTVT.

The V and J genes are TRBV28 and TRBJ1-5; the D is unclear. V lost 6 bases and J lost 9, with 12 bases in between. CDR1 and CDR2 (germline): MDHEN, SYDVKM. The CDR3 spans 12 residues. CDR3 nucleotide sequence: TGTGCCAGCAGCCCCTTCATGCGGCCCCAGCATTTT. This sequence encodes CASSPFMRPQHF. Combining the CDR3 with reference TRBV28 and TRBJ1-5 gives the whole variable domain DVKVTQSSRYLVKRTGEKVFLECVQDMDHENMFWYRQDPGLGLRLIYFSYDVKMKEKGDIPEGYSVSREKKERFSLILESASTNQTSMYLCASSPFMRPQHFGDGTRLSIL.